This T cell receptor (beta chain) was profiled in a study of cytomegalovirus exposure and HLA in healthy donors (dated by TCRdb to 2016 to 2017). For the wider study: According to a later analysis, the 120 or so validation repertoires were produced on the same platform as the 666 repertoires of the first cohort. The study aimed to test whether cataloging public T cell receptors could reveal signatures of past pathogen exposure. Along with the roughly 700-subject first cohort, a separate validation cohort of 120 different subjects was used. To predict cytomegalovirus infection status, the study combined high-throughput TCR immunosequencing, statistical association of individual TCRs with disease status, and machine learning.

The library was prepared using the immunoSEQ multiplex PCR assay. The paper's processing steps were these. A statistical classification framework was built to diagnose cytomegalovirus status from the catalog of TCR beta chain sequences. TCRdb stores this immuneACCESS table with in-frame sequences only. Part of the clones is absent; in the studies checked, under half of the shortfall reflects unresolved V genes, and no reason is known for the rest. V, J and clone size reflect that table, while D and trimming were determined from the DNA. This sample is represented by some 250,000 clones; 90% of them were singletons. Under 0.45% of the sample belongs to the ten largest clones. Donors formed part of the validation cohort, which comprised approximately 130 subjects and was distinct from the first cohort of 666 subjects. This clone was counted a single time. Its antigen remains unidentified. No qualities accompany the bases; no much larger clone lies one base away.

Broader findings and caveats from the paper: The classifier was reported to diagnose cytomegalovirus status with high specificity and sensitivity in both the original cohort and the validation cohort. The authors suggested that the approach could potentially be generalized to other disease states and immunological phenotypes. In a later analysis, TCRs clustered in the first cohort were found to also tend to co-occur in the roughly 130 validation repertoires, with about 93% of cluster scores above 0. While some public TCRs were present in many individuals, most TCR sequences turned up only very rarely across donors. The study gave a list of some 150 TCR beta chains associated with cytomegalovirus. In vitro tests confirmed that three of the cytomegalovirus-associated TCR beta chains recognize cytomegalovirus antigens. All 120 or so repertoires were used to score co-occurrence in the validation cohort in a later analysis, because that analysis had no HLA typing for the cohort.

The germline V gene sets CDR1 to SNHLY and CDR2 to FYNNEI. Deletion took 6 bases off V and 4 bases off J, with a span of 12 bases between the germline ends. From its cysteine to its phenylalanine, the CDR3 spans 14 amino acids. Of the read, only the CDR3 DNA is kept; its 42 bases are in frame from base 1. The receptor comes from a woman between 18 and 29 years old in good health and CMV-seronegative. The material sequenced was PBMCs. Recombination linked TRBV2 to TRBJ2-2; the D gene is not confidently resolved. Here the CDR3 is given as CASRASAGTGELFF. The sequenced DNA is TGTGCCAGCAGGGCGAGTGCAGGCACCGGGGAGCTGTTTTTT. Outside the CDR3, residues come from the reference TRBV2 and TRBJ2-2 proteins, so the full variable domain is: EPEVTQTPSHQVTQMGQEVILRCVPISNHLYFYWYRQILGQKVEFLVSFYNNEISEKSEIFDDQFSVERPDGSNFTLKIRSTKLEDSAMYFCASRASAGTGELFFGEGSRLTVL.